Below are 13 T cell receptor beta chains sequenced from a single sample in a study of T cells in women clearing cervical HPV infection. Some clones are missing from TCRdb's copy, which holds only in-frame ones; the method was immunoSEQ multiplex PCR. The sample data list 15,000 to 20,000 clones. Source material: blood buffy coat. Source of these receptors: a woman aged 18 to 75 with a cervical HPV16 infection that either progressed to CIN3+ or cleared (not recorded which).

On this clone itself: The missing CDR3 end, 3 residues past where the read stops, is filled in from the germline J gene. This chain connects TRBV7-2 to TRBJ1-1; D unclear. Trimming left V 3 bases short and J 2 bases short, with 4 bases between. Germline assignment: CDR1 SGHTA and CDR2 FQGNSA. The CDR3 has 12 amino acids. The sequenced CDR3 bases are TGTGCCAGCAGCTTTATAAACACTGAA. It translates to CASSFINTE. The whole CDR3 protein reads CASSFINTEAFF.

As for this clone: Read sequence stops 3 residues before the CDR3 end, and the germline J gene provides the missing end. The chain has TRBV5-4 and TRBJ2-3; TRBD2 agrees at 7 bases. The CDR3 consists of 14 residues. Looked up from germline, CDR1 is SGHNT and CDR2 is YYREEE (reference sequence). The part of the CDR3 DNA that was read is TGTGCCAGCAGCTCCGGAAACTTGCGGGAGTCG. Its translation is CASSSGNLRES. The full CDR3 sequence reads CASSSGNLRESQYF.

Comment on this clone: The CDR3 goes on 3 residues after the read ends, and that part is filled in from the germline J gene. The chain has TRBV6-2 or TRBV6-3 and TRBJ2-7, with D unclear. The CDR3 length is 11 residues. V lost 4 bases and J lost 2, with 3 bases in between. Looked up from germline, CDR1 is MNHEY and CDR2 is SVGEGT. CDR3 bases read: TGTGCCAGCAGTTCCACCTACGAG. Amino acid sequence: CASSSTYE. In full, the CDR3 is CASSSTYEQYF.

As concerns this clone: The read halts 3 residues ahead of the CDR3 end, with the missing end drawn from the germline J gene. The gene calls are TRBV19 and TRBJ2-2; 8 bases are shared with TRBD1. The CDR3 has 18 residues. Germline V gene lookup returns CDR1 LNHDA and CDR2 SQIVND (reference sequence). CDR3 DNA, as far as it was read: TGTGCCAGTAGTGGAAAGACAGGGGACCGCTCTGGGGCCAACGTG. This sequence encodes CASSGKTGDRSGANV. The whole CDR3 sequence is CASSGKTGDRSGANVLFF.

Concerning this clone itself: The CDR3 is cut off 3 residues early in the read; its end comes from the germline J gene. This chain joins TRBV6-1 and TRBJ2-7, with a possible D match to TRBD1 (6 bases). The CDR3 extends over 15 amino acids. Germline values: CDR1 MNHNS, CDR2 SASEGT. Trimming shortened V by 4 bases and J by 2 bases, and 15 bases separated the two germline ends. CDR3 protein: CASSVWPQGTYEQYF. CDR3 DNA, as far as it was read: TGTGCCAGCAGTGTGTGGCCTCAGGGGACCTACGAG.

To note about this clone: The read halts 3 residues ahead of the CDR3 end, with the missing end drawn from the germline J gene. The chain combines TRBV19 with TRBJ2-2, with 9 bases matching TRBD1. This CDR3 is 17 amino acids long. The germline CDR1 and CDR2 sequences are LNHDA and SQIVND (reference sequence). V gave up 10 bases and J gave up 4 bases; unmatched junction bases: 16. Incomplete CDR3 DNA: TGTGCCACTACGGGGGACAGGGCTCGGCGTGGCACCGGGGAG. This translates into CATTGDRARRGTGE. The entire CDR3 protein reads CATTGDRARRGTGELFF.

Concerning this clone: The read terminates 3 residues before the CDR3 end, so the remaining end is supplied by the germline J gene. This sequence joins TRBV5-6 and TRBJ2-2; 8 bases agree with TRBD1. V lost 7 bases and J lost 5; bases outside the gene matches: 10. This CDR3 has 15 residues. CDR1 is SGHDT, CDR2 YYEEEE, per germline. The CDR3 reads CASGPGTGGTGELFF. The covered CDR3 bases are TGTGCCAGCGGCCCTGGCACAGGGGGAACCGGGGAG. The full variable domain, with the rest looked up from reference TRBV5-6 and TRBJ2-2, is DAGVTQSPTHLIKTRGQQVTLRCSPKSGHDTVSWYQQALGQGPQFIFQYYEEEERQRGNFPDRFSGHQFPNYSSELNVNALLLGDSALYLCASGPGTGGTGELFFGEGSRLTVL.

A note on this clone: Relative to the germline gene, one junction end is altered; a read error may explain this. The read is 3 residues too short to cover the CDR3 end, so that end is filled in from the germline J gene. Other nucleotide sequences from this sample produce the same CDR3. This chain connects TRBV6-1 to TRBJ1-3; 8 bases line up with TRBD1. The CDR3 has 17 residues. The germline CDR1 and CDR2 sequences are MNHNS and SASEGT. The CDR3 is CASSEVRRTGPGNTIYF. CDR3 DNA (partial): TGTGCCAGCAGTGAAGTAAGAAGGACAGGGCCTGGAAACACA.

To note about this clone: The read terminates 3 residues ahead of where the CDR3 ends, so the germline J gene completes it. V and J are TRBV7-2 and TRBJ2-4; TRBD2 might be the D (5 bases). The CDR3 spans 14 residues. The germline V gene has CDR1 SGHTA and CDR2 FQGNSA. CDR3 residues: CASSSGRGSYGQYF. CDR3 DNA (partial): TGTGCCAGCAGCTCTGGACGGGGATCCTATGGT.

About this clone: The read terminates 3 residues ahead of where the CDR3 ends, so the germline J gene completes it. V and J are TRBV14 and TRBJ2-5; D not resolved. V lost 1 base and J 0 bases, leaving 9 bases between the germline ends. There are 15 residues in the CDR3. Germline CDR1 and CDR2: SGHDN and FVKESK. CDR3 DNA (partial): TGTGCCAGCAGCCAAGCCTCGGGTTACCAAGAGACC. It is translated as CASSQASGYQET. The complete CDR3 sequence is CASSQASGYQETQYF.

Comments on this clone: Read sequence stops 3 residues before the CDR3 end, and the germline J gene provides the missing end. This chain links TRBV5-1 with TRBJ2-3; possible D gene TRBD2, 6 bases. The CDR3 length is 15 residues. V was shortened by 3 bases and J by 0 bases, with 11 bases between the two germline ends. Looked up from germline, CDR1 is SGHRS and CDR2 is YFSETQ. CDR3 sequence: CASSSTTRSTDTQYF. Partial CDR3 DNA: TGCGCCAGCAGCTCTACGACTAGGAGCACAGATACG.

A remark on this clone: The missing CDR3 end, 3 residues past where the read stops, is filled in from the germline J gene. V usage is TRBV2 and J usage is TRBJ1-1, with a weak D call TRBD1 (5 bases). The V gene lost 4 bases and the J gene lost 0 bases, with 6 bases spanning the gap. This CDR3 has 13 residues. In germline, CDR1 is SNHLY, CDR2 FYNNEI. The part of the CDR3 DNA that was read is TGTGCCAGCAGTGGACAGCTGAACACTGAA. Protein product: CASSGQLNTE. From start to end, the CDR3 is CASSGQLNTEAFF.

Worth noting for this clone: Coverage ceases 3 residues before the CDR3 finishes, and the germline J gene fills in the end. This chain connects TRBV20-1 to TRBJ2-5, with TRBD1 as a possible D gene (5 bases). V dropped 3 bases and J dropped 3 bases, with 11 bases sitting between them. This CDR3 is built from 13 residues. CDR1 and CDR2 from the germline V gene are DFQATT and SNEGSKA (reference sequence). Incomplete CDR3 DNA: TGCAGTGCTAGTACGCAGGGCGAAGAGACC. Amino acid sequence: CSASTQGEET. The entire CDR3 protein is CSASTQGEETQYF.